This paragraph covers one T cell receptor (beta chain) sequence. Its binding antigen is unknown. Base qualities are missing; no much larger clone stands one base away. Separate from the approximately 700-subject first cohort, the validation cohort of over 90 subjects was the group to which the donors belonged. Libraries were constructed by the immunoSEQ multiplex PCR assay. Per the authors' processing: A statistical classification framework was built to diagnose cytomegalovirus status from the catalog of TCR beta chain sequences. TCRdb obtained this table from immuneACCESS and retained in-frame rearrangements with V and J assigned. These tables miss some clones; where compared with another copy, unresolved V genes account for less than half of the shortfall, and the remainder is unexplained. V, J and clone size are taken as reported in that table, and D and trimming were inferred from the DNA itself. The sample profile shows approximately 270,000 clones; about 86% of them were found once. The ten most abundant clones make up around 1% of the sample.

The sample originates from a study of cytomegalovirus exposure and HLA in healthy donors (dated by TCRdb to about 2017). As for the study more broadly: The roughly 670 repertoires of the first cohort and the 120 validation repertoires were produced on the same platform, according to a later analysis. The study was designed to test whether signatures of past pathogen exposure could be identified by cataloging public T cell receptors. Besides the first cohort of roughly 640 subjects, a separate validation cohort made up of over 95 different subjects was used. The study combined high-throughput TCR immunosequencing, statistical association of individual TCRs with disease status, and machine learning to predict cytomegalovirus infection status. Broad study findings and their caveats: In vitro tests confirmed that three of the cytomegalovirus-associated TCR beta chains recognize cytomegalovirus antigens. It was suggested by the authors that the approach could potentially be generalized to other disease states and immunological phenotypes. Across donors, most TCR sequences were observed very rarely, whereas some public TCRs were present in many individuals. Of the cluster scores, 85% to 95% were above 0 in a later analysis, which found that TCRs clustered in the first cohort also tended to co-occur in the 120 or so validation repertoires. A later analysis had no HLA typing for the validation cohort, so co-occurrence there was scored across all 110 or so repertoires. In the study, about 150 TCR beta chains were listed as associated with cytomegalovirus. The classifier was reported to diagnose cytomegalovirus status with high specificity and sensitivity in both the original and validation cohorts.

Sequenced input: PBMCs. The source of this sequence is a woman aged 18-29 years in good health and CMV-seronegative.

The CDR3 here reads CASSLVDNEQFF. The DNA sequence is as follows: TGCGCCAGCAGCTTGGTAGACAATGAGCAGTTCTTC. This chain joins TRBV5-1 to TRBJ2-1; no D gene can be assigned with confidence. Taken from cysteine to phenylalanine, the CDR3 has 12 residues. The only DNA kept is the CDR3, 36 bases in frame from the first base. The germline V gene specifies SGHRS as CDR1 and YFSETQ as CDR2. V is clipped by 0 bases and J by 5 bases, and the sequence between their germline boundaries is 3 bases long.